This entry lists 22 T cell receptor beta chains sequenced from one sample in a study of T cells in Graves' hyperthyroidism and ophthalmopathy. The CDR3 regions of TCR beta were amplified from RNA transcripts. The TCR CDR3 first-round RT-PCR relied on the HTBI primer set. TCRdb reanalysed the multiplex PCR reads using MiXCR and keeps one entry per CDR3 protein. The data show 500,000 to 800,000 distinct CDR3 sequences, 45% seen once. The sample taken for sequencing was peripheral blood or thyroid tissue (not recorded which). Receptors were obtained from an adult man with Graves' disease, either hyperthyroidism or ophthalmopathy (not recorded which).

The gene calls are TRBV6-5 and TRBJ1-5, with 7 positions matching TRBD1. There are 17 residues in the CDR3. Losses at the gene ends were 5 bases for V and 4 bases for J; bases not matched to a gene: 14. Germline CDR1 MNHEY, CDR2 SVGAGI. This CDR3 is CASSIYPSTGRNQPQHF. The CDR3 DNA sequence: TGTGCCAGCAGTATATACCCTTCGACAGGGAGGAATCAGCCCCAGCATTTT.

This clonotype was seen a handful of times. J is TRBJ2-7 and V is TRBV20-1, with D tentatively TRBD2 (5 bases). Trimming removed 5 bases from V and 0 bases from J, with 14 bases in between. This CDR3 has 14 amino acids. Germline V lookup: CDR1 DFQATT, CDR2 SNEGSKA (reference sequence). The CDR3 region has the DNA TGCAGTGCTTCACAAACCGGGGACTCCTACGAGCAGTACTTC. It is translated as CSASQTGDSYEQYF.

The chain uses TRBV9 and TRBJ1-1; D is possibly TRBD1 (5 bases). The V end was cut by 4 bases, the J end by 4 bases, with 17 bases between. CDR3 length: 15 amino acids. Germline CDR1 and CDR2: SGDLS and YYNGEE. The CDR3 nucleotides read TGTGCCAGCAGCCCCCGACAGACCCTGGGCACTGAAGCTTTCTTT. Protein: CASSPRQTLGTEAFF.

In this sample, this clonotype turned up many times. The rearrangement links TRBV7-6 to TRBJ1-1, with D possibly TRBD1 on 6 matching bases. CDR1 is SGHVS, CDR2 FNYEAQ, per germline. V lost 2 bases, J lost 1 base, and 8 bases lay in between. The CDR3 has 14 amino acids. In DNA, the CDR3 is TGTGCCAGCAGCTTACAGGGGCAGAACACTGAAGCTTTCTTT. It is translated as CASSLQGQNTEAFF.

There are a few counts of this clonotype. In DNA form, the CDR3 reads TGCGCCAGCAGCTGGATAGGAGGCACTGAAGCTTTCTTT. This encodes CASSWIGGTEAFF. The chain joins TRBV5-1 to TRBJ1-1, with D unclear. The CDR3 has 13 amino acids. Germline V gene data show CDR1 as SGHRS and CDR2 as YFSETQ. Trimming stripped 3 bases from V and 4 bases from J, with 10 bases between. The whole variable domain, remainder taken from reference TRBV5-1 and TRBJ1-1, is KAGVTQTPRYLIKTRGQQVTLSCSPISGHRSVSWYQQTPGQGLQFLFEYFSETQRNKGNFPGRFSGRQFSNSRSEMNVSTLELGDSALYLCASSWIGGTEAFFGQGTRLTVV.

The V gene is TRBV10-3, the J gene TRBJ2-6, with D tentatively TRBD1 (6 bases). This CDR3 is 14 amino acids long. V gave up 7 bases and J gave up 2 bases, with 9 bases separating them. Germline CDR1 and CDR2: ENHRY and SYGVKD. As DNA, the CDR3 is TGTGCCATCACAGGGGAGCCTGGGGCCAACGTCCTGACTTTC. Protein sequence: CAITGEPGANVLTF.

This clonotype was observed a handful of times. The rearrangement joins TRBV2 to TRBJ1-2; 10 nucleotides align to TRBD1. CDR3 size: 15 residues. J lost 1 base, V lost 6 bases, and 5 bases had no gene match. Germline V lookup: CDR1 SNHLY, CDR2 FYNNEI. The CDR3 is CASRFRDRGNYGYTF. As DNA, the CDR3 is TGTGCCAGCAGGTTCCGGGACAGGGGTAACTATGGCTACACCTTC.

V is TRBV25-1 and J is TRBJ2-5; 7 bases are shared with TRBD1. The CDR3 runs 14 residues. J gave up 4 bases and V 5 bases, and 7 bases lay outside the gene matches. CDR1 is MGHDK and CDR2 is SYGVNS in the germline V gene. CDR3 amino acids: CASSLYTGAETQYF. The CDR3 coding sequence is TGTGCCAGCAGTTTATACACAGGGGCAGAGACCCAGTACTTC.

V usage is TRBV10-3 and J usage is TRBJ1-2; 10 bases align to TRBD1. The CDR3 is 17 amino acids. Germline V gene data show CDR1 as ENHRY and CDR2 as SYGVKD. Losses at the gene ends were 0 bases for V and 7 bases for J; bases not matched to a gene: 11. The CDR3 DNA reads TGTGCCATCAGTGAGTCGGAGACAAGGACAGGGGGTGGTGGCTACACCTTC. Translating gives CAISESETRTGGGGYTF.

This clonotype was recorded many times. The chain uses TRBV29-1 and TRBJ1-1; D gene uncertain. V shed 5 bases and J shed 6 bases, with 19 bases lying between them. Germline CDR1 SQVTM, CDR2 ANQGSEA. This CDR3 has 14 amino acids. This CDR3 is CSVWVGGNMAEAFF. The CDR3 region has the DNA TGCAGCGTTTGGGTGGGAGGGAATATGGCTGAAGCTTTCTTT.

The rearrangement uses TRBV15 and TRBJ1-1; 7 bases line up with TRBD1. Per germline, CDR1 LNHNV and CDR2 YYDKDF (reference sequence). The V and J ends lost 3 bases and 4 bases, in that order; junction bases with no gene match: 11. The CDR3 runs 16 residues. CDR3 sequence: CATSSQELTGTTEAFF. As DNA, the CDR3 is TGTGCCACCAGCAGTCAAGAATTGACAGGGACCACTGAAGCTTTCTTT.

Notes on this clonotype: A much larger clone sits a single nucleotide away, making a read error possible. The chain combines TRBV20-1 with TRBJ2-5, with D maybe TRBD1 (6 bases). The germline V gene encodes CDR1 DFQATT and CDR2 SNEGSKA (reference sequence). The CDR3 has 14 amino acids. V was trimmed by 6 bases and J by 1 base, leaving 15 bases between them. The CDR3 coding sequence is TGCAGTGCCAGAATCAAAGGGGGCCAAGAGACCCAGTACTTC. Its translation: CSARIKGGQETQYF.

The chain uses TRBV19 and TRBJ1-5; TRBD1 aligns across 11 bases. This CDR3 is built from 17 residues. The germline V gene has CDR1 LNHDA and CDR2 SQIVND (reference sequence). V gave up 7 bases and J gave up 2 bases; unmatched junction bases: 10. The CDR3 reads CASNLGQGAAGNQPQHF. The CDR3 DNA reads TGTGCCAGTAATCTAGGACAGGGGGCGGCTGGCAATCAGCCCCAGCATTTT.

The table lists this clonotype with many counts. The chain carries TRBV7-6 and TRBJ2-7, with TRBD1 matching 11 bases. The germline V gene has CDR1 SGHVS and CDR2 FNYEAQ. The CDR3 length is 16 residues. The V and J ends lost 5 bases and 4 bases, in that order; junction bases with no gene match: 10. The CDR3 protein is CASSPGQGAGPYEQYF. In nucleotides, the CDR3 is TGTGCCAGCAGCCCCGGACAGGGGGCAGGACCGTACGAGCAGTACTTC.

This chain's CDR3 is CASSVLQGALGNQPQHF. DNA for the CDR3: TGTGCCAGCAGTGTCCTACAGGGGGCCCTTGGCAATCAGCCCCAGCATTTT. The chain employs TRBV25-1 and TRBJ1-5, with TRBD1 matching 9 bases. Germline assignment: CDR1 MGHDK and CDR2 SYGVNS. The trim removed 4 bases at V and 2 bases at J, leaving 9 bases unmatched. The CDR3 sequence is 17 residues long.

This clonotype was recorded many times. J is TRBJ1-4 and V is TRBV12-3 or TRBV12-4; possible D gene TRBD1, 5 bases. V was trimmed by 3 bases and J by 3 bases, leaving 11 bases between them. CDR3 length: 15 residues. This CDR3 reads CASSLGQVSNEKLFF. CDR3 bases: TGTGCCAGCAGTTTGGGGCAGGTCTCTAATGAAAAACTGTTTTTT.

Turning to this clonotype: Possible read error: a much larger clone is one base away. The V call is TRBV7-9, the J call TRBJ2-7, with D possibly TRBD1 on 6 matching bases. This CDR3 has 13 amino acids. V lost 3 bases to trimming and J lost 5 bases, with 11 bases between them. Germline V lookup: CDR1 SEHNR, CDR2 FQNEAQ (reference sequence). CDR3 DNA: TGTGCCAGCAGCTTGAACAGGGAACACGAGCAGTACTTC. As protein: CASSLNREHEQYF.

The chain employs TRBV20-1 and TRBJ2-4, with a weak D call TRBD2 (5 bases). In germline, CDR1 is DFQATT, CDR2 SNEGSKA (reference sequence). The CDR3 length is 13 residues. The V gene lost 6 bases and the J gene lost 4 bases, with 13 bases spanning the gap. CDR3 sequence reads: CSARTDLKNIQYF. The CDR3 DNA sequence: TGCAGTGCGAGGACGGACTTGAAAAACATTCAGTACTTC.

The chain uses TRBV15 and TRBJ1-2; unclear D gene. From germline, CDR1 is LNHNV and CDR2 YYDKDF (reference sequence). Trimming pared 3 bases from V and 7 bases from J, leaving 12 bases between. The CDR3 is made up of 13 amino acids. CDR3 sequence: CATSREDLSGYTF. The CDR3 DNA reads as TGTGCCACCAGCAGGGAGGACCTTTCTGGCTACACCTTC.

This chain joins TRBV29-1 and TRBJ1-3; D perhaps matches TRBD1 (6 bases). V lost 2 bases and J lost 0, with 14 bases in between. Germline V gives CDR1 SQVTM, CDR2 ANQGSEA. The CDR3 contains 16 residues. CDR3 residues: CSVEKADRLSGNTIYF. CDR3 nucleotide sequence: TGCAGCGTTGAAAAGGCGGACAGACTCTCTGGAAACACCATATATTTT.

There are many counts of this clonotype. This rearrangement joins TRBV7-6 to TRBJ2-5; TRBD1 aligns across 10 bases. The CDR3 totals 16 residues. The junction had 4 bases not matched to a gene; V was cut back by 2 bases and J by 1 base. The germline gives CDR1 SGHVS, CDR2 FNYEAQ. CDR3 nucleotides: TGTGCCAGCAGCTTATCGGGACAGGGGACCCAAGAGACCCAGTACTTC. As protein: CASSLSGQGTQETQYF.

This clonotype was counted only a few times. The chain uses TRBV6-1 and TRBJ1-1; D is perhaps TRBD1 (6 bases). V lost 4 bases, J lost 1 base, and 10 bases lay in between. The CDR3 loop spans 14 amino acids. Germline V lookup: CDR1 MNHNS, CDR2 SASEGT. As DNA, the CDR3 is TGTGCCAGCAGTGCACAGGGTTGGAACACTGAAGCTTTCTTT. Its translation is CASSAQGWNTEAFF.